Following are 24 T cell receptor beta chains from one sample sequenced in a study of beta chain features in type 1 diabetes. Investigators reverse transcribed all isolated RNA, so they sequenced expressed TCRB transcripts. The assay was immunoSEQ multiplex PCR, and TCRdb's table has in-frame clones only and misses some. The table shows 500,000 to 800,000 clones, with approximately 13% occurring only once. Study-level points and caveats: Among patients with Type 1 diabetes, TCRB CDR3s were moderately but significantly shorter in every one of the four CD4+ subsets.

These receptors lack a known antigen. Sequenced material: naive CD4+ T cells from blood. The receptors originated from a man aged 25-45 years with type 1 diabetes.

This clone was counted only a few times. V usage is TRBV7-9 and J usage is TRBJ2-3; D is unclear. This CDR3 has 12 residues. V lost 2 bases and J lost 10, with 10 bases in between. Germline V gene data show CDR1 as SEHNR and CDR2 as FQNEAQ (reference sequence). The CDR3 sequence is CASSLSGYAQYF. The CDR3 region has the DNA TGTGCCAGCAGCTTATCAGGATATGCGCAGTATTTT.

This clone was observed a few times. CDR3 loop: CATLRGRSAGNTIYF. Written as DNA, the CDR3 is TGTGCCACCCTGCGGGGGAGATCGGCTGGAAACACCATATATTTT. The J gene is TRBJ1-3, the V gene TRBV19, with TRBD1 as a possible D gene (5 bases). CDR1 is LNHDA and CDR2 is SQIVND in the germline V gene (reference sequence). This CDR3 contains 15 residues. Trimming left V 10 bases short and J 2 bases short, with 18 bases between.

This clone occurred a few times. V gene TRBV7-2 combines with J gene TRBJ1-2, with 8 bases identical to TRBD1. Looked up from germline, CDR1 is SGHTA and CDR2 is FQGNSA. The CDR3 runs 14 residues. With V trimmed by 5 bases and J by 2 bases, 4 bases remained unmatched. CDR3 amino acids: CASSAYRGNYGYTF. CDR3 sequence (DNA): TGTGCCAGCAGCGCTTACAGGGGGAACTATGGCTACACCTTC.

The chain uses TRBV7-3 and TRBJ1-6; 11 bases agree with TRBD1. This CDR3 spans 15 amino acids. Unmatched junction bases numbered 5, after V lost 4 bases and J lost 9 bases. Germline-derived CDR1 and CDR2 are SGHTA and FQGTGA. CDR3 nucleotide sequence: TGTGCCAGCAGCTCGGACAGGGGGCGAAGTTCACCCCTCCACTTT. Its protein product is CASSSDRGRSSPLHF.

This clone was observed a few times. The J gene is TRBJ2-3, the V gene TRBV7-2, with D possibly matching TRBD2 (6 bases). Germline assignment: CDR1 SGHTA and CDR2 FQGNSA. Trimming stripped 2 bases from V and 11 bases from J, with 14 bases between. The CDR3 spans 13 residues. The CDR3 sequence: CASSLNGGMGQYF. CDR3 nucleotide sequence: TGTGCCAGCAGCTTAAACGGGGGAATGGGGCAGTATTTT.

This clone has a handful of counts. This chain uses TRBV7-2 with TRBJ2-7, with TRBD1 matching over 8 bases. V gave up 4 bases and J gave up 1 base; unmatched junction bases: 6. This CDR3 region has 15 residues. The germline gives CDR1 SGHTA, CDR2 FQGNSA. The CDR3 sequence is CASSSGQVYSYEQYF. The DNA for the CDR3 is TGTGCCAGCAGCTCGGGACAGGTGTATTCCTACGAGCAGTACTTC.

This clone was picked up a small number of times. This chain uses TRBV18 with TRBJ1-2; no clear D. V was pared by 4 bases and J by 6 bases, with 15 bases between. This CDR3 contains 14 residues. Germline V gene sequence: CDR1 KGHSH, CDR2 LQKENI. Here the CDR3 DNA reads TGTGCCAGCTCACGAGGTGAGCGCCCCAATGGCTACACCTTC. It yields the protein CASSRGERPNGYTF.

The table lists this clone with a few counts. The V call is TRBV25-1, the J call TRBJ2-2, with D perhaps given as TRBD1 or TRBD2 (7 bases each). Germline loops: CDR1 MGHDK, CDR2 SYGVNS. The CDR3 totals 16 residues. V shed 6 bases and J shed 7 bases, with 21 bases lying between them. The CDR3 sequence: CASSPTQGGGRGELFF. The CDR3 DNA reads TGTGCCAGCAGCCCCACGCAGGGGGGAGGGCGCGGGGAGCTGTTTTTT.

CDR3 protein: CASSLQGINEQFF. The CDR3 nucleotides are TGTGCCAGCAGCTTACAAGGAATCAATGAGCAGTTCTTC. The genes are TRBV7-2 and TRBJ2-1; D is undetermined. Per the germline V gene, CDR1 is SGHTA and CDR2 is FQGNSA. Trimming pared 2 bases from V and 6 bases from J, leaving 8 bases between. The CDR3 sequence is 13 residues long.

Note on this clone: The identical CDR3 is also encoded by other nucleotide sequences in the sample. The V and J genes are TRBV28 and TRBJ2-7; 9 bases align to TRBD2. Germline V gives CDR1 MDHEN, CDR2 SYDVKM. This CDR3 region has 14 residues. Germline trimming cut 8 bases from V and 0 bases from J; bases unmatched to any gene: 5. The CDR3 loop is CASGSGGSSYEQYF. The CDR3 coding sequence is TGTGCCAGCGGTAGCGGGGGCAGCTCCTACGAGCAGTACTTC.

The table lists this clone with a few counts. V usage is TRBV6-6 and J usage is TRBJ1-5; D is undetermined. The V and J ends lost 2 bases and 4 bases respectively, with 6 bases between them. The length of the CDR3 is 13 residues. The germline V gene encodes CDR1 MNHNY and CDR2 SVGAGI (reference sequence). The CDR3 DNA sequence: TGTGCCAGCAGTTACGGGCCAAATCAGCCCCAGCATTTT. It translates to CASSYGPNQPQHF.

This clone was seen a handful of times. Other DNA variants within this sample encode the same CDR3. The rearrangement uses TRBV2 and TRBJ2-7, with D possibly being TRBD1 or TRBD2 (5 bases each). With 5 bases removed from V and 4 bases from J, the gap between germline ends came to 12 bases. The CDR3 runs 13 residues. Germline CDR1 SNHLY, CDR2 FYNNEI. The CDR3 nucleotides read TGTGCCAGCAGTCCGGGACCGAATTACGAGCAGTACTTC. The encoded protein is CASSPGPNYEQYF.

The table lists this clone with a few counts. The chain couples TRBV29-1 to TRBJ2-7, with 9 bases matching TRBD1. The germline gives CDR1 SQVTM, CDR2 ANQGSEA. Germline trimming cut 6 bases from V and 2 bases from J; bases unmatched to any gene: 14. This CDR3 has 16 amino acids. Here the CDR3 reads CSVGTGPNNRPYEQYF. The CDR3 coding sequence is TGCAGCGTCGGGACAGGGCCTAACAACCGACCCTACGAGCAGTACTTC.

This clone was counted a few times. The rearrangement uses TRBV10-3 and TRBJ2-3, with 9 bases that match TRBD1. Germline assignment: CDR1 ENHRY and CDR2 SYGVKD. Trimming cost V 6 bases and J 0 bases; bases outside gene matches: 7. The length of the CDR3 is 16 residues. The CDR3 loop reads CAISPHGQGSTDTQYF. The CDR3 DNA sequence: TGTGCCATCAGCCCTCACGGACAGGGGAGCACAGATACGCAGTATTTT.

The table lists this clone with a few counts. V usage is TRBV10-3 and J usage is TRBJ2-1; D gene ambiguous. The CDR3 extends over 13 amino acids. Trimming took off 7 bases at V and 1 base at J, with 8 bases between the two ends. Germline V gives CDR1 ENHRY, CDR2 SYGVKD. This CDR3 is CAITAESYNEQFF. For the CDR3, the DNA is TGTGCCATCACGGCGGAATCCTACAATGAGCAGTTCTTC.

This sequence joins TRBV4-3 and TRBJ2-4; 8 bases line up with TRBD2. V shed 1 base, J shed 8 bases, and the junction held 7 bases outside the gene matches. Germline V gives CDR1 LGHNA, CDR2 YSLEER. This CDR3 region has 15 residues. The CDR3, as DNA: TGCGCCAGCAGCCAAGCCCCGGGGGGGGTTGACATTCAGTACTTC. Translation gives CASSQAPGGVDIQYF.

V and J are TRBV9 and TRBJ1-1; D unresolved. This CDR3 spans 15 amino acids. Germline CDR1 reads SGDLS; CDR2 reads YYNGEE. The V end was cut by 4 bases, the J end by 3 bases, with 16 bases between. The CDR3 is CASSLLLGRDTEAFF. The CDR3 DNA sequence: TGTGCCAGCAGCCTACTTCTCGGGAGGGACACTGAAGCTTTCTTT.

This clone turned up a few times. This rearrangement joins TRBV7-2 to TRBJ1-2, with 7 bases that match TRBD1. The germline CDR1 and CDR2 sequences are SGHTA and FQGNSA. The CDR3 consists of 15 residues. With 8 bases clipped from V and 1 base from J, the junction kept 10 bases outside the gene matches. Written as DNA, the CDR3 is TGTGCCAGCTGGGACAGCTCCATTTTTAACTATGGCTACACCTTC. Translation gives CASWDSSIFNYGYTF.

This clone occurred a few times. For the CDR3, the DNA is TGTGCCAGCTCACAGGAGCCGAACACTGAAGCTTTCTTT. Translating it yields CASSQEPNTEAFF. The gene calls are TRBV11-3 and TRBJ1-1; the D gene is possibly TRBD1 (5 bases). Trimming took 8 bases from V and 1 from J, leaving 11 bases between them. Germline CDR1 SGHNT, CDR2 YENEEA. The CDR3 is 13 residues long. Full variable domain (rest looked up from reference TRBV11-3 and TRBJ1-1): EAGVVQSPRYKIIEKKQPVAFWCNPISGHNTLYWYLQNLGQGPELLIRYENEEAVDDSQLPKDRFSAERLKGVDSTLKIQPAELGDSAVYLCASSQEPNTEAFFGQGTRLTVV.

The V and J genes are TRBV9 and TRBJ1-1; 11 bases agree with TRBD1. V lost 2 bases, J lost 5 bases, and 5 bases stayed unmatched. Per germline, CDR1 SGDLS and CDR2 YYNGEE. This CDR3 region has 15 residues. The CDR3 region has the DNA TGTGCCAGCAGCGTCTCCGGACAGGGGGCAACTGAAGCTTTCTTT. This codes for CASSVSGQGATEAFF.

This clone was counted between two and nine times. The chain couples TRBV7-2 to TRBJ2-7; D is possibly TRBD1 (6 bases). The CDR3 has 15 residues. Looked up from germline, CDR1 is SGHTA and CDR2 is FQGNSA. Between the trimmed V and J ends, which lost 3 bases and 8 bases, there was a span of 20 bases. The chain's CDR3 is CASSFEKNAGTKQYF. The CDR3 DNA reads as TGTGCCAGCAGCTTTGAAAAAAATGCAGGGACAAAGCAGTACTTC.

This clone was found a few times. This chain links TRBV7-2 with TRBJ1-2; D gene unclear. The CDR3 loop spans 12 amino acids. Germline CDR1 and CDR2: SGHTA and FQGNSA. V was pared by 0 bases and J by 8 bases, with 7 bases between. CDR3 sequence: CASSLARNGYTF. Written as DNA, the CDR3 is TGTGCCAGCAGCTTAGCCAGGAACGGCTACACCTTC.

The table lists this clone with a few counts. Different DNA sequences within this sample yield the same CDR3. CDR3 coding DNA: TGCAGTGCTAGAGAGGGTGGCTACACCTTC. It codes for CSAREGGYTF. The V gene is TRBV20-1, the J gene TRBJ1-2; D remains ambiguous. The CDR3 is 10 amino acids. The germline V gene has CDR1 DFQATT and CDR2 SNEGSKA (reference sequence). V shed 0 bases and J shed 7 bases, with 3 bases lying between them.

The chain uses TRBV7-7 and TRBJ2-5; 7 nucleotides match TRBD2. CDR3 length equals 16 residues. The V and J ends lost 5 bases and 4 bases, in that order; junction bases with no gene match: 13. Germline CDR1 SSHAT, CDR2 FNYEAQ (reference sequence). The CDR3 DNA reads as TGTGCCAGCAGCCCGCGGACTAGTGTGAGCCTAGAGACCCAGTACTTC. It specifies CASSPRTSVSLETQYF.